Below are 27 T cell receptor beta chains sequenced from a single sample in a study of cytomegalovirus exposure and HLA in healthy donors. Here immunoSEQ multiplex PCR was the method, and the copy in TCRdb shows in-frame clones only, minus some. The data contain hundreds of thousands of clones, 75% to 90% of them singletons. The source material was PBMCs. These receptors came from a woman under 30 in good health and CMV-seronegative.

The rearrangement joins TRBV4-1 to TRBJ2-7, with a weak D call TRBD2 (5 bases). The CDR3 is made up of 15 amino acids. Deletions cut 4 bases from V and 0 bases from J, with 13 bases between. Germline values: CDR1 MGHRA, CDR2 YSYEKL. CDR3 DNA sequence: TGCGCCAGCAGCCGGCTTGCGGGCAACTCCTACGAGCAGTACTTC. Its protein product is CASSRLAGNSYEQYF.

The V and J genes are TRBV9 and TRBJ2-7, with a possible D match to TRBD2 (6 bases). With 0 bases removed from V and 3 bases from J, the gap between germline ends came to 16 bases. Germline CDR1 and CDR2: SGDLS and YYNGEE. The CDR3 consists of 16 residues. The CDR3 spells CASSVGAGRGNYEQYF. The CDR3 nucleotides are TGTGCCAGCAGCGTAGGTGCCGGGAGAGGAAACTACGAGCAGTACTTC.

V usage is TRBV6-5 and J usage is TRBJ2-7; the D is unclear. Germline loops: CDR1 MNHEY, CDR2 SVGAGI. CDR3 size: 12 residues. The ends were cut back, 5 bases at V and 0 bases at J, with 5 bases in the middle. CDR3 region: CASSGDSYEQYF. In nucleotides, the CDR3 is TGTGCCAGCAGTGGTGACTCCTACGAGCAGTACTTC.

The V and J genes are TRBV27 and TRBJ2-2; 10 bases map to TRBD1. Losses at the gene ends were 6 bases for V and 4 bases for J; bases not matched to a gene: 5. The CDR3 is 15 amino acids. Germline V gives CDR1 MNHEY, CDR2 SMNVEV (reference sequence). The CDR3 DNA sequence: TGTGCCAGCAGGCCGCGACAGGGGGCCACCGGGGAGCTGTTTTTT. Translation gives CASRPRQGATGELFF.

The rearrangement uses TRBV2 and TRBJ1-2; the D is unclear. CDR1 and CDR2 from the germline V gene are SNHLY and FYNNEI. Trimming took off 4 bases at V and 3 bases at J, with 9 bases between the two ends. The CDR3 covers 13 residues. The CDR3 region is CASSVAEYYGYTF. DNA of the CDR3: TGTGCCAGCAGTGTCGCCGAGTACTATGGCTACACCTTC.

This chain joins TRBV27 and TRBJ1-4, with D tentatively TRBD1 (6 bases). CDR1 and CDR2 (germline): MNHEY, SMNVEV (reference sequence). This CDR3 has 14 amino acids. The ends were cut back, 3 bases at V and 7 bases at J, with 12 bases in the middle. CDR3 residues: CASSFSRGGEKLFF. CDR3 DNA: TGTGCCAGCAGTTTCTCCAGGGGAGGTGAAAAACTGTTTTTT.

Points on this clone: Other DNA sequences in this specimen translate into the identical CDR3. The rearrangement links TRBV19 to TRBJ1-5, with a weak D call TRBD1 (5 bases). V lost 6 bases and J lost 2, with 5 bases in between. Germline CDR1 is LNHDA and CDR2 is SQIVND (reference sequence). The CDR3 length is 12 residues. CDR3 sequence reads: CASRTGNQPQHF. The CDR3 DNA reads as TGTGCCAGTAGGACAGGCAATCAGCCCCAGCATTTT. Full variable domain (remainder filled in from reference TRBV19 and TRBJ1-5): DGGITQSPKYLFRKEGQNVTLSCEQNLNHDAMYWYRQDPGQGLRLIYYSQIVNDFQKGDIAEGYSVSREKKESFPLTVTSAQKNPTAFYLCASRTGNQPQHFGDGTRLSIL.

The V call is TRBV18, the J call TRBJ1-2; D is unclear. Germline V gene lookup returns CDR1 KGHSH and CDR2 LQKENI. This CDR3 comprises 12 residues. Trimming removed 3 bases from V and 5 bases from J, with 7 bases in between. The CDR3 loop is CASSPDGYGYTF. The CDR3 nucleotides read TGTGCCAGCTCACCGGACGGATATGGCTACACCTTC.

This chain links TRBV6-5 with TRBJ1-1; a weak D match, TRBD1 (5 bases). Trimming took 6 bases from V and 10 from J, leaving 15 bases between them. Germline CDR1 and CDR2: MNHEY and SVGAGI. The length of the CDR3 is 12 residues. CDR3 amino acids: CASSSWEGRAFF. The CDR3 coding sequence is TGTGCCAGCAGCTCATGGGAGGGGAGAGCTTTCTTT.

This chain joins TRBV6-5 and TRBJ2-7; TRBD1 matches at 11 bases. V shed 6 bases and J 2 bases; nucleotides not matched to a gene: 6. The CDR3 spans 15 residues. Per the germline V gene, CDR1 is MNHEY and CDR2 is SVGAGI. CDR3 bases: TGTGCCAGCAGGGGGGGACAGGGGGAAACCTACGAGCAGTACTTC. Translation gives CASRGGQGETYEQYF.

This clone was counted a few times. A clone one base away is much larger, so this may be a read error. The chain has TRBV28 and TRBJ1-5; 7 bases are a match to TRBD1. The CDR3 is 14 residues long. Germline V gene lookup returns CDR1 MDHEN and CDR2 SYDVKM. Trimming cost V 3 bases and J 2 bases; bases outside gene matches: 1. The CDR3 reads CASSFQGGNQPQHF. For the CDR3, the DNA is TGTGCCAGCAGTTTCCAGGGGGGCAATCAGCCCCAGCATTTT.

The chain uses TRBV28 and TRBJ2-7; D is undetermined. The CDR3 is made up of 11 amino acids. The germline CDR1 and CDR2 sequences are MDHEN and SYDVKM. Trimming removed 6 bases at V and 2 bases at J, with 5 bases between. The CDR3 spells CASSLTYEQYF. Here the CDR3 DNA reads TGTGCCAGCAGCTTGACCTACGAGCAGTACTTC.

The rearrangement joins TRBV5-1 to TRBJ2-7, with no clear D. The CDR3 is 13 amino acids. From germline, CDR1 is SGHRS and CDR2 YFSETQ. Trimming removed 1 base from V and 2 bases from J, with 7 bases in between. The DNA for the CDR3 is TGCGCCAGCAGCTTGAACCATCCCTACGAGCAGTACTTC. Protein sequence: CASSLNHPYEQYF.

This chain joins TRBV10-2 and TRBJ2-7; possibly TRBD2 for D (6 bases). CDR1 and CDR2 (germline): WSHSY, SAAADI. V was cut by 2 bases and J by 4 bases, with 12 bases left in between. The CDR3 length is 14 residues. CDR3 bases: TGCGCCAGCAGTGAGCCCTTTGGGAGGTACGAGCAGTACTTC. It specifies CASSEPFGRYEQYF.

This clone was seen only once. V and J are TRBV9 and TRBJ1-1, with unresolved D. Trimming pared 0 bases from V and 6 bases from J, leaving 9 bases between. Looked up from germline, CDR1 is SGDLS and CDR2 is YYNGEE. This CDR3 region has 13 residues. The CDR3 reads CASSVEVMAEAFF. Written as DNA, the CDR3 is TGTGCCAGCAGCGTAGAAGTGATGGCTGAAGCTTTCTTT.

In its sample, this clone was seen a few times. This chain connects TRBV25-1 to TRBJ1-2; possibly TRBD1 for D (5 bases). Trimming pared 6 bases from V and 8 bases from J, leaving 10 bases between. The CDR3 loop spans 11 amino acids. Germline CDR1 is MGHDK and CDR2 is SYGVNS. The CDR3 DNA reads TGTGCCAGCAGGACAGATCACGGCTACACCTTC. Translation: CASRTDHGYTF.

This clone was counted a single time. The V gene is TRBV6-5, the J gene TRBJ1-2, with TRBD1 identical over 7 bases. Trimming cost V 4 bases and J 12 bases; bases outside gene matches: 17. CDR1 MNHEY and CDR2 SVGAGI come from the germline V gene. This CDR3 is built from 15 residues. The CDR3 protein is CASSSPPGTEGFHTF. The CDR3, as DNA: TGTGCCAGCAGTTCCCCCCCCGGGACAGAGGGATTTCACACCTTC.

This chain joins TRBV5-1 and TRBJ2-7; D remains unclear. Germline values: CDR1 SGHRS, CDR2 YFSETQ. V lost 3 bases to trimming and J lost 3 bases, with 7 bases between them. This CDR3 has 12 residues. CDR3 protein: CASSSPFYEQYF. CDR3 in DNA: TGCGCCAGCAGCTCACCGTTCTACGAGCAGTACTTC.

The genes are TRBV30 and TRBJ2-5, with a possible D match to TRBD1 (5 bases). The CDR3 runs 11 residues. Trimming cost V 8 bases and J 3 bases, with 10 bases left between them. Germline loops: CDR1 GTSNPN, CDR2 SVGIG (reference sequence). CDR3 DNA: TGTGCCCAGGAACAGGAAGAGACCCAGTACTTC. Residues: CAQEQEETQYF. Together with reference TRBV30 and TRBJ2-5, the CDR3 gives the full variable domain: SQTIHQWPATLVQPVGSPLSLECTVEGTSNPNLYWYRQAAGRGLQLLFYSVGIGQISSEVPQNLSASRPQDRQFILSSKKLLLSDSGFYLCAQEQEETQYFGPGTRLLVL.

This clone appeared a few times. J is TRBJ1-2 and V is TRBV18, with a possible D match to TRBD1 (5 bases). CDR1 is KGHSH and CDR2 is LQKENI in the germline V gene. CDR3 size: 14 residues. Trimming removed 5 bases at V and 4 bases at J, with 14 bases between. CDR3 nucleotide sequence: TGTGCCAGCTCATCCGGGCAGGGCCCCTATGGCTACACCTTC. It yields the protein CASSSGQGPYGYTF.

This sequence joins TRBV19 and TRBJ1-5; 7 bases match TRBD1. Germline V gene sequence: CDR1 LNHDA, CDR2 SQIVND (reference sequence). CDR3 size: 14 residues. Trimming took 7 bases from V and 0 from J; bases not matched to a gene: 3. This CDR3 is CASTGTVSNQPQHF. CDR3 in DNA: TGTGCCAGTACTGGGACAGTTAGCAATCAGCCCCAGCATTTT.

The table lists this clone with a count of one. The J gene is TRBJ1-5, the V gene TRBV28; D is uncertain. CDR3 length: 13 residues. V lost 3 bases to trimming and J lost 9 bases, with 12 bases between them. In germline, CDR1 is MDHEN, CDR2 SYDVKM. The CDR3 here is CASSFPRDGPQHF. For the CDR3, the DNA is TGTGCCAGCAGTTTTCCCCGGGATGGGCCCCAGCATTTT.

This clone came up a few times. The chain recombines TRBV6-5 with TRBJ1-2, with unresolved D. Trimming stripped 0 bases from V and 6 bases from J, with 5 bases between. The CDR3 runs 12 residues. Germline-derived CDR1 and CDR2 are MNHEY and SVGAGI. The CDR3, as DNA: TGTGCCAGCAGTTACTCTGGAGATGGCTACACCTTC. This sequence encodes CASSYSGDGYTF.

This chain links TRBV6-6 with TRBJ1-1; TRBD1 is a possible D gene (5 bases). The CDR3 consists of 15 residues. The ends were cut back, 2 bases at V and 1 base at J, with 11 bases in the middle. Germline V lookup: CDR1 MNHNY, CDR2 SVGAGI (reference sequence). CDR3 sequence reads: CASSYKVGQNTEAFF. CDR3 coding DNA: TGTGCCAGCAGTTACAAGGTGGGGCAGAACACTGAAGCTTTCTTT.

V is TRBV28 and J is TRBJ2-5; 7 bases align to TRBD1. This CDR3 has 15 residues. Germline V CDR1 and CDR2: MDHEN, SYDVKM. Trimming took 6 bases from V and 5 from J; bases not matched to a gene: 12. This CDR3 reads CASSLQGIGDETQYF. CDR3 nucleotide sequence: TGTGCCAGCAGCTTACAGGGGATTGGGGATGAGACCCAGTACTTC.

Concerning this clone itself: The same CDR3 can be traced to other DNA sequences in this sample. The chain joins TRBV27 to TRBJ1-1; D unclear. Trimming shortened V by 2 bases and J by 0 bases, and 7 bases separated the two germline ends. This CDR3 comprises 14 residues. Germline lookup yields CDR1 MNHEY and CDR2 SMNVEV (reference sequence). The CDR3 sequence: CASSLTVMNTEAFF. The CDR3 DNA sequence: TGTGCCAGCAGTTTAACAGTTATGAACACTGAAGCTTTCTTT.

The chain has TRBV18 and TRBJ2-4; TRBD1 is a possible D gene (5 bases). Germline V gives CDR1 KGHSH, CDR2 LQKENI. Trimming took 3 bases from V and 2 from J, leaving 14 bases between them. CDR3 length equals 16 residues. CDR3 amino acids: CASSPGRARSKNIQYF. In DNA, the CDR3 is TGTGCCAGCTCACCCGGCAGGGCAAGGTCCAAAAACATTCAGTACTTC.